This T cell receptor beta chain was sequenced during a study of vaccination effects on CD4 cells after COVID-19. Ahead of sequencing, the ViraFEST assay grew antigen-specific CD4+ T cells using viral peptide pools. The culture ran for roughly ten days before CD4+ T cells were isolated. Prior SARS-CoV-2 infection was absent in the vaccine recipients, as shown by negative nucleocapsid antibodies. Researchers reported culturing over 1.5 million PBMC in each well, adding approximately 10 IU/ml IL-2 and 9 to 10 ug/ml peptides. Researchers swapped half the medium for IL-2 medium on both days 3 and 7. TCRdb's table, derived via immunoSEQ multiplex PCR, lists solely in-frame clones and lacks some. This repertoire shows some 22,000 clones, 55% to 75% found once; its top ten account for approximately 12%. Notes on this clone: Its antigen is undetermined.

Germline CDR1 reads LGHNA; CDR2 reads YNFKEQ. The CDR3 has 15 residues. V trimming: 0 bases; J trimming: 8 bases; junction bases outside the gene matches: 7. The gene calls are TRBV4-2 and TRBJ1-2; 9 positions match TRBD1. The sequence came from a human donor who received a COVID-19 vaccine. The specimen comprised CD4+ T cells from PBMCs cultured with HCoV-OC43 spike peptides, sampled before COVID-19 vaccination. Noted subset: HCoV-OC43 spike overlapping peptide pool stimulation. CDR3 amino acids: CASSQEGDRENGYTF. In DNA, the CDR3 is TGTGCCAGCAGCCAAGAGGGGGACAGGGAGAACGGCTACACCTTC.